This T cell receptor (beta chain) is from a study of PD-1 blockade in mismatch repair-deficient tumors. Study-wide context: Enrolled about 2012-2016, patients had progressing, pretreated mismatch repair-deficient cancers of about a dozen types. Study conclusions and caveats: Tumor-resident clones, often undetectable pretreatment in blood, expanded then contracted after pembrolizumab.

A word on this clone: Its antigen is not identified.

Clones were sequenced by immunoSEQ multiplex PCR, and TCRdb holds only the in-frame ones, with some missing. Of about 34,000 clones listed, more than 70% are singletons. PCR or immunohistochemistry showed mismatch repair deficiency in every enrolled patient. TCR sequencing covered three patients who responded to pembrolizumab. The V end lost 9 bases, the J end lost 2 bases, and 11 bases lay between the germline ends. The germline V gene encodes CDR1 SGHRS and CDR2 YFSETQ. The CDR3 runs 13 residues. The receptor was isolated from an adult with mismatch repair-deficient cancer. The sample was PBMCs, taken approximately 6 weeks after starting pembrolizumab. This chain uses TRBV5-1 with TRBJ2-2, with a possible D match to TRBD2 (6 bases). DNA of the CDR3: TGCGCCACGGGAGAAATAAACACCGGGGAGCTGTTTTTT. Translated: CATGEINTGELFF.